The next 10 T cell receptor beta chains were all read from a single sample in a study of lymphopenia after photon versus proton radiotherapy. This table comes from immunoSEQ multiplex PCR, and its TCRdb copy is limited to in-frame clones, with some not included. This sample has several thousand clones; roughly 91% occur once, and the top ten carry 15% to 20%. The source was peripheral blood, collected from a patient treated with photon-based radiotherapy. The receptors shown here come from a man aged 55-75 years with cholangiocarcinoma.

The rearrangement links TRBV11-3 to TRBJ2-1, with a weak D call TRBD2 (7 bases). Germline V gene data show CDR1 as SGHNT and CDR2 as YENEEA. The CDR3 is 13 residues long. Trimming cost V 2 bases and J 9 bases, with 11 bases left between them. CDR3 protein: CASSLRGGVEQFF. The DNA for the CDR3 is TGTGCCAGCAGCTTAAGGGGGGGCGTTGAGCAGTTCTTC.

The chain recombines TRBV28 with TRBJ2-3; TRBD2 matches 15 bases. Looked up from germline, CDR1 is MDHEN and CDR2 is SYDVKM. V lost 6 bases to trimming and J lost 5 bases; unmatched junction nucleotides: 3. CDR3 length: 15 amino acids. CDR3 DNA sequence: TGTGCCAGCAGGGGACTAGCGGGAGGCGTAGATACGCAGTATTTT. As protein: CASRGLAGGVDTQYF.

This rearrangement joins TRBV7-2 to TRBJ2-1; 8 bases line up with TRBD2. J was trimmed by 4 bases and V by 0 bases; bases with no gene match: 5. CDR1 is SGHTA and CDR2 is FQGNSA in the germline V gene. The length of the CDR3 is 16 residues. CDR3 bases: TGTGCCAGCAGCTTAGCCTCTGTAGCGGGGTACAATGAGCAGTTCTTC. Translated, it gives CASSLASVAGYNEQFF.

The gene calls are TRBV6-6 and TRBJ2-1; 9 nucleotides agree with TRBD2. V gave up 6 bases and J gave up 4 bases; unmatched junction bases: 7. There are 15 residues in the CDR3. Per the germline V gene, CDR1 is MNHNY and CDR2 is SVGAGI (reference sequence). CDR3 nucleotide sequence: TGTGCCAGCAGCCGTACGCTAGCGGGATACAATGAGCAGTTCTTC. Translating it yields CASSRTLAGYNEQFF.

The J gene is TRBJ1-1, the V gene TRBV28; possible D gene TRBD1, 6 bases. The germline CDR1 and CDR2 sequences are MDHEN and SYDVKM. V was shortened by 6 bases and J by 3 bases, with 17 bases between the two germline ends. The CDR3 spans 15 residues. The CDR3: CASSQGGAGDTEAFF. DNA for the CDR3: TGTGCCAGCAGCCAAGGGGGGGCCGGGGACACTGAAGCTTTCTTT.

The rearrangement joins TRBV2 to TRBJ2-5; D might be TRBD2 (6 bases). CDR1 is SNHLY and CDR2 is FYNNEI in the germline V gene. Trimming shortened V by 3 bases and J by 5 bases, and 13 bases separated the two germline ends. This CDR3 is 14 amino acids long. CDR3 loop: CASSDETSWETQYF. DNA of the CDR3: TGTGCCAGCAGTGACGAGACTAGTTGGGAGACCCAGTACTTC.

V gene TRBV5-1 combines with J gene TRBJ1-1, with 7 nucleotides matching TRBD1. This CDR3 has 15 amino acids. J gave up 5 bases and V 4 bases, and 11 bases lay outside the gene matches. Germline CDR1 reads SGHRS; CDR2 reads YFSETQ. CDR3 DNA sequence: TGCGCCAGCAGCCATAAGGCGGAGACAGGGACTGAAGCTTTCTTT. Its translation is CASSHKAETGTEAFF.

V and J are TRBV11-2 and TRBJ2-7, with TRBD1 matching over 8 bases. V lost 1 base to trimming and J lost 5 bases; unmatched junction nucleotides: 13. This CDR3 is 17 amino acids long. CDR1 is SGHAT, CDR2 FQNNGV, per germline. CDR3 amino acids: CASSLVLDRVYSDEQYF. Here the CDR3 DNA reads TGTGCCAGCAGCTTAGTACTGGACAGGGTATATTCCGACGAGCAGTACTTC. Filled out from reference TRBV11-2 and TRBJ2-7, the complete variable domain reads EAGVAQSPRYKIIEKRQSVAFWCNPISGHATLYWYQQILGQGPKLLIQFQNNGVVDDSQLPKDRFSAERLKGVDSTLKIQPAKLEDSAVYLCASSLVLDRVYSDEQYFGPGTRLTVT.

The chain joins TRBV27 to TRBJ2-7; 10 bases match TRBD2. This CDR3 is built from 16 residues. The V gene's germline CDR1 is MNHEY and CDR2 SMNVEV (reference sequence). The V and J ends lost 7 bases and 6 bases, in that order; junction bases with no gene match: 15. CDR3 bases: TGTGCCAGCACTAAGGGTGGGCTAGCGGGAGTGGGCGAGCAGTACTTC. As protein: CASTKGGLAGVGEQYF.

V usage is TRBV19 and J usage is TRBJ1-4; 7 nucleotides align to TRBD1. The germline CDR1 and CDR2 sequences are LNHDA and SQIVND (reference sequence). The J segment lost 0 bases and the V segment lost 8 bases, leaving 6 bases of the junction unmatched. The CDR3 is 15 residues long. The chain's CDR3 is CASATGVSTNEKLFF. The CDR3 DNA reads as TGTGCCAGTGCAACAGGGGTATCAACTAATGAAAAACTGTTTTTT.